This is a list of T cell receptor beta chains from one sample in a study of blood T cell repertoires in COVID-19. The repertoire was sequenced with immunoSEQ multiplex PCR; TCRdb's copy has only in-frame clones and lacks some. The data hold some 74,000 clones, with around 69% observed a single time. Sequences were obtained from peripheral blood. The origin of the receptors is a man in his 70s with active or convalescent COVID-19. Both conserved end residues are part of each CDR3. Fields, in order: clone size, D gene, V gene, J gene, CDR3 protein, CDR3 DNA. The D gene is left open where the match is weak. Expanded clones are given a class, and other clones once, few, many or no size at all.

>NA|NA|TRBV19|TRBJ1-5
CASSRAGVRDNQPQHF
TGTGCCAGTAGTAGGGCAGGGGTTCGGGACAATCAGCCCCAGCATTTT
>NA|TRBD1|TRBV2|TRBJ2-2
CASSGQGGTGELFF
TGTGCCAGCAGTGGACAGGGGGGTACCGGGGAGCTGTTTTTT
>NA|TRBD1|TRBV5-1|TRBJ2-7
CASSPGTGGIYEQYF
TGCGCCAGCAGCCCAGGGACAGGGGGTATCTACGAGCAGTACTTC
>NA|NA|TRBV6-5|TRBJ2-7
CASSYSTGLGYEQYF
TGTGCCAGCAGTTACTCTACGGGGTTGGGCTACGAGCAGTACTTC
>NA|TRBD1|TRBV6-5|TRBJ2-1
CASSYKGQAPYNEQFF
TGTGCCAGCAGTTACAAAGGACAGGCCCCCTACAATGAGCAGTTCTTC
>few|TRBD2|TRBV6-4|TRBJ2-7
CASSVPAGRYEQYF
TGTGCCAGCAGTGTTCCAGCGGGGCGCTACGAGCAGTACTTC
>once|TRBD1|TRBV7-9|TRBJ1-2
CASSRIGQDDGYTF
TGTGCCAGCAGCCGAATCGGACAGGATGATGGCTACACCTTC
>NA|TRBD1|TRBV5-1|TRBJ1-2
CASSYGQGTGGYTF
TGCGCCAGCAGCTACGGACAGGGTACAGGAGGCTACACCTTC
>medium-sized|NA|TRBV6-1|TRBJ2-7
CASSEISDEQYF
TGTGCCAGCAGTGAAATCTCTGACGAGCAGTACTTC
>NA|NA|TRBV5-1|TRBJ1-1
CASSGGHGDPEAFF
TGCGCCAGCAGCGGGGGACACGGTGACCCTGAAGCTTTCTTT
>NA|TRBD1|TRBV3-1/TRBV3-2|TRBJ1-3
CASLDRGGNTIYF
TGTGCCAGCCTCGACAGGGGGGGAAACACCATATATTTT
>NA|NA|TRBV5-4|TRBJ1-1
CASSFSRETEAFF
TGTGCCAGCAGCTTTTCCCGGGAAACTGAAGCTTTCTTT
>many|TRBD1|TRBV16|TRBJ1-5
CASSQSRQGGQPQHF
TGTGCCAGCAGCCAATCGAGACAGGGTGGTCAGCCCCAGCATTTT
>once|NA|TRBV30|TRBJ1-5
CAWRAGDFSNQPQHF
TGTGCCTGGAGGGCTGGGGACTTTAGCAATCAGCCCCAGCATTTT
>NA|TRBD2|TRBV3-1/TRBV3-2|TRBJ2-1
CASSAGLAGANEQFF
TGTGCCAGCAGCGCGGGACTAGCGGGGGCCAATGAGCAGTTCTTC
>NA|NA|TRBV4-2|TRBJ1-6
CASSQVISGKPNSPLHF
TGTGCCAGCAGCCAAGTGATCTCCGGGAAGCCCAATTCACCCCTCCACTTT
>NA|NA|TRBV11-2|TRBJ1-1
CASSFKSNTEAFF
TGTGCCAGCAGCTTTAAATCGAACACTGAAGCTTTCTTT
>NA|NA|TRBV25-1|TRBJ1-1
CASSGRGHRARAFF
TGTGCCAGCAGTGGAAGGGGCCACCGAGCAAGAGCTTTCTTT
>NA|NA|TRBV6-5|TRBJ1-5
CASSLGGWNQPQHF
TGTGCCAGCAGTTTGGGAGGTTGGAATCAGCCCCAGCATTTT
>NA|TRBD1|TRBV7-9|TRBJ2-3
CASSWGTGFRYTQYF
TGTGCCAGCAGCTGGGGGACAGGGTTTAGGTATACGCAGTATTTT
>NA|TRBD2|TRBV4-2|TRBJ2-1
CASNELAGGHNEQFF
TGTGCCAGCAACGAACTAGCGGGGGGCCACAATGAGCAGTTCTTC
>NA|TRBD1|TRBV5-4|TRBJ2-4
CASSFNRDRGLYF
TGTGCCAGCAGCTTTAACCGGGACAGGGGCCTATACTTC
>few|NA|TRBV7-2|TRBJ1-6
CASSQTIGGQNSPLHF
TGTGCCAGCAGTCAAACCATCGGGGGGCAGAATTCACCCCTCCACTTT
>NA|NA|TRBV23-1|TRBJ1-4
CASSQREGLPVF
TGCGCCAGCAGTCAAAGGGAAGGACTACCCGTTTTT
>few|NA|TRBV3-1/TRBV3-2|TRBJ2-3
CASSQAGKGVTDTQYF
TGTGCCAGCAGCCAAGCAGGGAAAGGGGTCACAGATACGCAGTATTTT
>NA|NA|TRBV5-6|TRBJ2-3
CASSYITDTQYF
TGTGCCAGCAGCTACATCACAGATACGCAGTATTTT
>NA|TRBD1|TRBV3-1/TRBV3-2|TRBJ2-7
CASSQVNRGHDYEQYF
TGTGCCAGCAGCCAGGTAAACAGGGGGCATGATTACGAGCAGTACTTC
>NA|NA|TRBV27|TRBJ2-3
CASRRGGGPNYTQYF
TGTGCCAGCCGCCGTGGCGGGGGCCCTAATTATACGCAGTATTTT
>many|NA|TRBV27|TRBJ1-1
CASSSTTGVTEAFF
TGTGCCAGCAGTTCGACAACGGGGGTTACTGAAGCTTTCTTT
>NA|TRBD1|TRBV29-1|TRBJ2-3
CSTGTGAADTQYF
TGCAGCACAGGGACAGGGGCCGCAGATACGCAGTATTTT
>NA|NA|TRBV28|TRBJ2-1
CASMGIQEQGREFF
TGTGCCAGCATGGGCATACAGGAGCAGGGTCGCGAGTTCTTC
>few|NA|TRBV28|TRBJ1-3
CASTSVRVHPGNTIYF
TGTGCCAGCACCTCCGTGAGGGTACATCCTGGAAACACCATATATTTT
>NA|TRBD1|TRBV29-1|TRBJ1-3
CSVDSGQGSGNTIYF
TGCAGCGTTGATTCGGGACAGGGCTCTGGAAACACCATATATTTT
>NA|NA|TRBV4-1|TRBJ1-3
CASSPFGTPSGNTIYF
TGCGCCAGCAGCCCTTTCGGGACTCCGTCTGGAAACACCATATATTTT
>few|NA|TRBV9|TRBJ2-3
CASSVAADTQYF
TGTGCCAGCAGCGTCGCCGCGGATACGCAGTATTTT
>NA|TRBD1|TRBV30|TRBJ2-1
CAWSDKGGTGPYNEQFF
TGTGCCTGGAGTGACAAAGGGGGGACAGGCCCCTACAATGAGCAGTTCTTC
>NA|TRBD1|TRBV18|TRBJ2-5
CASSPGTDGETQYF
TGTGCCAGCTCACCGGGGACAGACGGCGAGACCCAGTACTTC
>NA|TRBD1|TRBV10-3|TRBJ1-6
CAISTGTGRSPLHF
TGTGCCATCAGTACCGGGACAGGCCGTTCACCCCTCCACTTT
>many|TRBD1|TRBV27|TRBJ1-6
CASSLSDRGGSPLHF
TGTGCCAGCAGTTTATCGGACAGGGGTGGGTCACCCCTCCACTTT
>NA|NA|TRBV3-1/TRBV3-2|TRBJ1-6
CASSQGADNSPLHF
TGTGCCAGCAGCCAAGGGGCAGATAATTCACCCCTCCACTTT
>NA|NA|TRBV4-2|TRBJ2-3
CASSQVGADNTQYF
TGTGCCAGCAGCCAAGTGGGGGCTGACAATACGCAGTATTTT
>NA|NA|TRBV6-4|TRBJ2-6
CASPPSGANVLTF
TGTGCCAGCCCTCCCTCTGGGGCCAACGTCCTGACTTTC
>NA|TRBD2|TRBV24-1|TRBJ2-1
CATSDGLAGGGEQFF
TGTGCCACCAGTGACGGACTAGCGGGGGGGGGTGAGCAGTTCTTC
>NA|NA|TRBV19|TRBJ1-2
CASSGGGIWNYGYTF
TGTGCCAGTAGTGGTGGGGGGATCTGGAACTATGGCTACACCTTC
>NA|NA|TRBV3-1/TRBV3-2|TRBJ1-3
CASSQGPSGNTIYF
TGTGCCAGCAGCCAAGGGCCCTCTGGAAACACCATATATTTT
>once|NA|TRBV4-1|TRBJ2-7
CASSQTGTRNEQYF
TGCGCCAGCAGCCAGACAGGAACCCGCAACGAGCAGTACTTC
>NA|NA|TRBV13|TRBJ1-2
CASSSRGVDYGYTF
TGTGCCAGCAGCTCAAGAGGTGTTGACTATGGCTACACCTTC
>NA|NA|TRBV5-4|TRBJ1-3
CASSLRNTGFGNTIYF
TGTGCCAGCAGCCTTAGAAACACGGGGTTCGGAAACACCATATATTTT
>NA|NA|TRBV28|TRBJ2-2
CASLRGISGELFF
TGTGCCAGCCTCAGGGGAATCTCCGGGGAGCTGTTTTTT
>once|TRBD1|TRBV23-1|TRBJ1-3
CASSQSGQGDPLEKGNTIYF
TGCGCCAGCAGTCAATCGGGACAGGGGGACCCCCTGGAAAAAGGGAACACCATATATTTT
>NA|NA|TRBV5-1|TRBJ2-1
CASSSWTAQNEQFF
TGCGCCAGCAGCTCTTGGACAGCCCAGAATGAGCAGTTCTTC
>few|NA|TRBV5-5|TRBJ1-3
CASSSSPGNTIYF
TGTGCCAGCAGTAGTTCCCCTGGAAACACCATATATTTT
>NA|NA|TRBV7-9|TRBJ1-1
CASSAQGLGASVRAEAFF
TGTGCCAGCAGCGCCCAGGGATTGGGGGCTTCGGTAAGGGCTGAAGCTTTCTTT
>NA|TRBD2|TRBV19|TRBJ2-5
CASSIQPGLGEETQYF
TGTGCCAGTAGTATACAACCGGGACTAGGGGAAGAGACCCAGTACTTC
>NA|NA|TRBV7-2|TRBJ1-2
CASSPQELGGYTF
TGTGCCAGCAGCCCGCAGGAACTTGGAGGCTACACCTTC
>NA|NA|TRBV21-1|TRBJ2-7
CASSKAPRGVRDRRNEQYF
TGTGCCAGCAGCAAAGCGCCGAGAGGAGTCCGGGACAGGAGAAACGAGCAGTACTTC
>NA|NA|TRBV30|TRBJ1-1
CAWSPLGGAGAFF
TGTGCCTGGAGTCCCCTTGGGGGCGCGGGAGCTTTCTTT